The 7 T cell receptor beta chains below all came from one sample that was sequenced in a study of shared clonotypes between healthy human individuals. Data came from immunoSEQ multiplex PCR; TCRdb stores just in-frame clones and leaves some out. The sample includes a few million clones, approximately 92% of them seen just once. The sequenced material came from naive CD4+ T cells sorted from blood. Subset described: CD45RA+ positively selected. The receptor source for this set is a man aged 18 to 35 in good health.

This chain connects TRBV9 to TRBJ2-7, with 7 bases fitting TRBD2. The V gene end was trimmed by 4 bases and the J gene end by 0 bases; junction bases not matched to a gene: 10. Germline assignment: CDR1 SGDLS and CDR2 YYNGEE. The CDR3 contains 16 residues. The DNA for the CDR3 is TGTGCCAGCAGCCCAGATGAAGCGGGAAGCTCCTACGAGCAGTACTTC. It specifies CASSPDEAGSSYEQYF.

The genes are TRBV14 and TRBJ1-1; a possible D gene is TRBD1 (6 bases). The germline CDR1 and CDR2 sequences are SGHDN and FVKESK. The ends were cut back, 2 bases at V and 0 bases at J, with 10 bases in the middle. The CDR3 spans 15 residues. Here the CDR3 reads CASSQPGTLNTEAFF. CDR3 coding DNA: TGTGCCAGCAGCCAACCCGGGACATTGAACACTGAAGCTTTCTTT.

This clone was recorded a few times. The J gene is TRBJ1-1, the V gene TRBV11-2; no definite D call. V dropped 5 bases and J dropped 3 bases, with 10 bases sitting between them. CDR1 and CDR2 (germline): SGHAT, FQNNGV. The CDR3 runs 13 residues. CDR3 residues: CASSRKGDTEAFF. For the CDR3, the DNA is TGTGCCAGCAGCAGGAAGGGCGACACTGAAGCTTTCTTT.

This clone was detected once. V gene TRBV18 combines with J gene TRBJ2-3, with TRBD2 identical over 8 bases. Germline V gene lookup returns CDR1 KGHSH and CDR2 LQKENI. J gave up 1 base and V 3 bases, and 6 bases lay outside the gene matches. CDR3 size: 16 residues. The CDR3 sequence: CASSPFLTSGTDTQYF. CDR3 nucleotide sequence: TGTGCCAGCTCACCCTTTCTGACTAGCGGCACAGATACGCAGTATTTT.

This clone was observed once. The chain links TRBV18 to TRBJ1-6, with D possibly TRBD1 on 5 matching bases. Deletions cut 0 bases from V and 11 bases from J, with 11 bases between. Looked up from germline, CDR1 is KGHSH and CDR2 is LQKENI. The CDR3 spans 14 residues. The CDR3 DNA follows: TGTGCCAGCTCACCACCGGGGGGTAGTCCACCCCTCCACTTT. This translates into CASSPPGGSPPLHF.

The gene calls are TRBV4-1 and TRBJ2-2, with a possible D match to TRBD2 (5 bases). CDR1 and CDR2 (germline): MGHRA, YSYEKL. The CDR3 sequence is 14 residues long. Trimming took 8 bases from V and 1 from J, leaving 11 bases between them. The CDR3 protein is CASRRLLNTGELFF. The DNA for the CDR3 is TGCGCCAGCCGAAGACTATTGAACACCGGGGAGCTGTTTTTT.

A single count supports this clone. For the CDR3, the DNA is TGTGCCTGGAGTACTAGCTCCCTCAGGCGGTCCTACGAGCAGTACTTC. This translates into CAWSTSSLRRSYEQYF. The chain is built from TRBV30 and TRBJ2-7; possibly TRBD2 for D (6 bases). The CDR3 totals 16 residues. Trimming stripped 2 bases from V and 1 base from J, with 18 bases between. Germline loops: CDR1 GTSNPN, CDR2 SVGIG (reference sequence).